A single sample is the source of the 4 T cell receptor beta chains below, sequenced in a study of T cells in tuberculosis. Sequenced by immunoSEQ multiplex PCR; TCRdb stores in-frame clones only, minus some. The sample shows over 40,000 clones, 90% to 95% of them seen only once. Sequencing was done on a sample of PBMCs. The source of these receptors is a donor between 10 and 29 years old with latent tuberculosis or without tuberculosis infection.

J is TRBJ2-2 and V is TRBV6-4, with TRBD1 identical over 10 bases. The CDR3 is made up of 16 amino acids. CDR1 and CDR2 (germline): MRHNA, SNTAGT. With V trimmed by 3 bases and J by 2 bases, 3 bases remained unmatched. CDR3 nucleotides: TGTGCCAGCAGTGAGGGGACAGGGGCCAACACCGGGGAGCTGTTTTTT. This gives the protein CASSEGTGANTGELFF.

The J gene is TRBJ1-5, the V gene TRBV10-1, with 8 bases identical to TRBD1. J gave up 7 bases and V 9 bases, and 11 bases lay outside the gene matches. The CDR3 is 14 residues long. The V gene's germline CDR1 is WNHNN and CDR2 SYGVQD (reference sequence). CDR3 DNA: TGCGCCAGGCGGTGGGGACAGGAATTACAGCCCCAGCATTTT. Translated, it gives CARRWGQELQPQHF.

J is TRBJ2-3 and V is TRBV7-2; 7 nucleotides align to TRBD2. The junction had 9 bases not matched to a gene; V was cut back by 5 bases and J by 7 bases. Germline CDR1 reads SGHTA; CDR2 reads FQGNSA. CDR3 length: 14 residues. CDR3 DNA sequence: TGTGCCAGCAGCCTTTCTCGGGGGGTGAATACGCAGTATTTT. Encoded protein: CASSLSRGVNTQYF. Full variable domain (rest looked up from reference TRBV7-2 and TRBJ2-3): GAGVSQSPSNKVTEKGKDVELRCDPISGHTALYWYRQSLGQGLEFLIYFQGNSAPDKSGLPSDRFSAERTGGSVSTLTIQRTQQEDSAVYLCASSLSRGVNTQYFGPGTRLTVL.

The V call is TRBV7-2, the J call TRBJ2-3, with 8 positions matching TRBD1. V trimming: 0 bases; J trimming: 5 bases; junction bases outside the gene matches: 10. The length of the CDR3 is 17 residues. Germline CDR1 is SGHTA and CDR2 is FQGNSA. The CDR3 DNA follows: TGTGCCAGCAGCTTAGCGCGGGCAGGGGGCGCAGGAGATACGCAGTATTTT. Its protein is CASSLARAGGAGDTQYF.